A single sample gave rise to the 17 T cell receptor beta chains below, sequenced in a study of regulatory T cells in long-lasting Graves disease. Time point: newly diagnosed GD, antithyroid drugs for less than 3 months. RNA extracted from PBMCs served as the sequencing template. CDR3-region Arm-PCR and iRepertoire HTBI primers produced the TCR beta libraries. TCRdb independently ran MiXCR on the multiplex PCR reads; one entry per CDR3 protein. Of 400,000 to 650,000 distinct CDR3 sequences in the sample, about 16% are singletons; the top ten hold roughly 25%. Separately, the same data were catalogued under a study of T cells in Graves' hyperthyroidism and ophthalmopathy.

Sequences were derived from peripheral blood mononuclear cells (PBMCs), sampled at new diagnosis, from a patient treated with antithyroid drugs. Receptor source: a woman aged 40 to 65 with Graves disease.

This clonotype was observed at least ten times. The genes are TRBV28 and TRBJ2-7; 16 bases align to TRBD2. V dropped 0 bases and J dropped 6; count of bases not matched to a gene: 14. This CDR3 spans 20 amino acids. Germline lookup yields CDR1 MDHEN and CDR2 SYDVKM. The CDR3 region has the DNA TGTGCCAGCAGTTTATGCATTAGGGGACTAGCGGGGGGGCCGCGGTGCGAGCAGTACTTC. This gives the protein CASSLCIRGLAGGPRCEQYF.

This clonotype showed up just a few times. The V call is TRBV19, the J call TRBJ1-5; unclear D gene. Trimming removed 3 bases at V and 6 bases at J, with 9 bases between. This CDR3 comprises 13 residues. Per the germline V gene, CDR1 is LNHDA and CDR2 is SQIVND (reference sequence). Written as DNA, the CDR3 is TGTGCCAGTAGTATCGAGGGCGGTCAGCCCCAGCATTTT. Protein sequence: CASSIEGGQPQHF.

This clonotype was observed a handful of times. CDR3 in DNA: TGCGCCAGCAGCGGGTTTGGCGGGGGGGGCTCCTACAATGAGCAGTTCTTC. Amino acids: CASSGFGGGGSYNEQFF. The chain combines TRBV4-1 with TRBJ2-1, with TRBD2 matching 9 bases. V shed 5 bases, J shed 0 bases, and the junction held 8 bases outside the gene matches. The CDR3 sequence is 17 residues long. In germline, CDR1 is MGHRA, CDR2 YSYEKL.

The V gene is TRBV29-1, the J gene TRBJ1-2, with D uncertain. Trimming took 2 bases from V and 7 from J, leaving 23 bases between them. Germline CDR1 SQVTM, CDR2 ANQGSEA. The CDR3 extends over 16 amino acids. The CDR3 DNA sequence: TGCAGCGTTGAACCCTCCACTAGTTTTCCTATCTGTGGCTACACCTTC. Its translation is CSVEPSTSFPICGYTF. Complete variable domain (other parts from reference TRBV29-1 and TRBJ1-2): SAVISQKPSRDICQRGTSLTIQCQVDSQVTMMFWYRQQPGQSLTLIATANQGSEATYESGFVIDKFPISRPNLTFSTLTVSNMSPEDSSIYLCSVEPSTSFPICGYTFGSGTRLTVV.

Of note for this clonotype: This could be a read error, since a much larger clone is one nucleotide away. The V and J genes are TRBV4-1 and TRBJ2-3, with 7 bases lining up with TRBD1. J lost 0 bases, V lost 2 bases, and 2 bases had no gene match. Germline V gene sequence: CDR1 MGHRA, CDR2 YSYEKL. The CDR3 runs 15 residues. The CDR3 coding sequence is TGCGCCAGCAGCCAAACAGGGGCAAGCACAGATACGCAGTATTTT. It codes for CASSQTGASTDTQYF.

The chain employs TRBV9 and TRBJ2-2, with D possibly TRBD1 on 5 matching bases. Deletions cut 4 bases from V and 4 bases from J, with 17 bases between. Germline values: CDR1 SGDLS, CDR2 YYNGEE. The CDR3 consists of 16 residues. The CDR3 region has the DNA TGTGCCAGCAGCCCGCAACAGGACCCCACCACCGGGGAGCTGTTTTTT. Its translation: CASSPQQDPTTGELFF.

The rearrangement links TRBV10-1 to TRBJ1-1; no clear D. The germline gives CDR1 WNHNN, CDR2 SYGVQD (reference sequence). The CDR3 has 14 residues. V lost 7 bases to trimming and J lost 0 bases, with 12 bases between them. The CDR3, as DNA: TGCGCCAGCAAACAAGGCAGTTTGAACACTGAAGCTTTCTTT. This encodes CASKQGSLNTEAFF.

Many counts were recorded for this clonotype. The rearrangement links TRBV2 to TRBJ1-5; D is possibly TRBD1 (5 bases). The CDR3 is made up of 15 amino acids. Trimming took off 8 bases at V and 6 bases at J, with 20 bases between the two ends. Germline CDR1 and CDR2: SNHLY and FYNNEI. The CDR3 DNA sequence: TGTGCCAGCCGACCTCGGACCGGGGGAGGTCAGCCCCAGCATTTT. Protein: CASRPRTGGGQPQHF. The full variable domain, in which reference TRBV2 and TRBJ1-5 provide the parts outside the CDR3, is EPEVTQTPSHQVTQMGQEVILRCVPISNHLYFYWYRQILGQKVEFLVSFYNNEISEKSEIFDDQFSVERPDGSNFTLKIRSTKLEDSAMYFCASRPRTGGGQPQHFGDGTRLSIL.

This clonotype was recorded at least ten times. The chain carries TRBV4-1 and TRBJ1-5; a weak D match, TRBD1 (6 bases). The CDR3 has 16 residues. V shed 3 bases and J shed 2 bases, with 14 bases lying between them. Germline CDR1 reads MGHRA; CDR2 reads YSYEKL. CDR3 protein: CASSQGRGGGNQPQHF. The CDR3 bases are TGCGCCAGCAGCCAGGGCAGGGGTGGTGGCAATCAGCCCCAGCATTTT.

This clonotype was counted ten times or more. The chain has TRBV28 and TRBJ2-3; 7 nucleotides align to TRBD1. This CDR3 is built from 14 residues. Germline V lookup: CDR1 MDHEN, CDR2 SYDVKM. After removal of 5 bases from V and 5 bases from J, the junction contained 7 bases not matched to a gene. The CDR3 loop is CASSLGQLGDTQYF. CDR3 coding DNA: TGTGCCAGCAGTCTGGGACAGTTGGGAGATACGCAGTATTTT. The full variable domain, its missing parts supplied by reference TRBV28 and TRBJ2-3, is DVKVTQSSRYLVKRTGEKVFLECVQDMDHENMFWYRQDPGLGLRLIYFSYDVKMKEKGDIPEGYSVSREKKERFSLILESASTNQTSMYLCASSLGQLGDTQYFGPGTRLTVL.

This clonotype was detected only a few times. The chain carries TRBV5-1 and TRBJ1-2; D is unresolved. V dropped 0 bases and J dropped 14 bases, with 23 bases sitting between them. CDR3 length: 15 residues. The germline V gene has CDR1 SGHRS and CDR2 YFSETQ. CDR3 in amino acids: CASSLAHSDILRPTF. CDR3 coding DNA: TGCGCCAGCAGCTTGGCCCATTCTGATATCCTTCGACCAACCTTC.

This clonotype showed up many times. The rearrangement joins TRBV7-9 to TRBJ1-2; TRBD1 is a possible D gene (5 bases). Per germline, CDR1 SEHNR and CDR2 FQNEAQ (reference sequence). The V end was cut by 2 bases, the J end by 6 bases, with 10 bases between. The CDR3 consists of 13 residues. CDR3 in amino acids: CASSLSLGDGYTF. The CDR3 DNA follows: TGTGCCAGCAGCTTATCCTTGGGGGATGGCTACACCTTC.

Points on this clonotype: This could be a read error, since a much larger clone is one nucleotide away. Here the CDR3 DNA reads TGCAGCGTTGAACCAGGGAAGCGTACTGAAGCTCTCTTT. It specifies CSVEPGKRTEALF. V gene TRBV29-1 combines with J gene TRBJ1-1; D is possibly TRBD1 (5 bases). The CDR3 contains 13 residues. Germline loops: CDR1 SQVTM, CDR2 ANQGSEA.

This clonotype was detected many times. The V gene is TRBV3-1, the J gene TRBJ1-4; possible D gene TRBD1, 5 bases. The V gene lost 4 bases and the J gene lost 11 bases, with 20 bases spanning the gap. Germline V gene sequence: CDR1 LGHDT, CDR2 YNNKEL (reference sequence). CDR3 length equals 15 residues. CDR3 in DNA: TGTGCCAGCAGCCGGTCCGGGACGGGGGTGAGGAAACTGTTTTTT. Amino acids: CASSRSGTGVRKLFF. Using reference TRBV3-1 and TRBJ1-4 for the parts outside the CDR3, the full variable domain is DTAVSQTPKYLVTQMGNDKSIKCEQNLGHDTMYWYKQDSKKFLKIMFSYNNKELIINETVPNRFSPKSPDKAHLNLHINSLELGDSAVYFCASSRSGTGVRKLFFGSGTQLSVL.

This clonotype occurred many times. This sequence joins TRBV6-2 or TRBV6-3 and TRBJ1-6; 7 bases align to TRBD1. Trimming cost V 2 bases and J 9 bases; bases outside gene matches: 1. The CDR3 runs 13 residues. In germline, CDR1 is MNHEY, CDR2 SVGEGT. The CDR3 loop is CASSYPGGSPLHF. The CDR3 region has the DNA TGTGCCAGCAGTTACCCAGGGGGTTCACCCCTCCACTTT.

This clonotype turned up a few times. The chain uses TRBV18 and TRBJ2-5, with a weak D call TRBD2 (5 bases). This CDR3 is built from 14 residues. With 1 base removed from V and 5 bases from J, the gap between germline ends came to 11 bases. Germline CDR1 KGHSH, CDR2 LQKENI. DNA for the CDR3: TGTGCCAGCTCACCACGGGCCGGGATGGAGACCCAGTACTTC. Residues: CASSPRAGMETQYF.

The table lists this clonotype with many counts. DNA for the CDR3: TGTGCCAGCAGTATGGGGCAGGGTGTCTACGAGCAGTACTTC. It encodes CASSMGQGVYEQYF. The rearrangement joins TRBV6-2 or TRBV6-3 to TRBJ2-7; a possible D gene is TRBD1 (5 bases). Trimming took off 5 bases at V and 3 bases at J, with 14 bases between the two ends. Germline V gene data show CDR1 as MNHEY and CDR2 as SVGEGT. The CDR3 spans 14 residues.